This T cell receptor beta chain is drawn from a study of blood T cells in healthy people across ages. Overall study findings and caveats: Diversity figures derived from one million T cells were judged to underestimate the true value.

Trimming cost V 6 bases and J 5 bases; bases outside gene matches: 5. The CDR3 has 15 residues. Alongside a J-beta primer mix, a sample-barcoded 5' primer served in a second PCR lasting roughly 7 to 11 cycles. TCRdb itself ran the 5' RACE reads through MiXCR, one entry per CDR3 protein. The sample holds about 780,000 distinct CDR3 sequences, around 24% seen once. Note on this clonotype: The antigen remains undetermined.

In addition, the sample was reused for a study of T cells of mothers and their children. That source reports: Each child contributed around 3 million TCR beta CDR3 reads, while each mother contributed over 8.5 million. Related mother-child pairs shared slightly more overlap than unrelated pairs, but the difference was non-significant.

Sample: blood. This clonotype was obtained from a boy under 18 in good health. This rearrangement joins TRBV12-3 or TRBV12-4 to TRBJ2-3; 13 nucleotides line up with TRBD2. The CDR3 bases are TGTGCCAGCAGCGGGACTAGCGGGGACCGAGATACGCAGTATTTT. It is translated as CASSGTSGDRDTQYF.